This TCR beta chain is from a study of blood T cell repertoires in COVID-19. This CDR3 is built from 19 residues. The ends were cut back, 4 bases at V and 8 bases at J, with 30 bases in the middle. The germline gives CDR1 LNHDA, CDR2 SQIVND (reference sequence). Assay: immunoSEQ multiplex PCR; the TCRdb copy retains only in-frame clones and omits some. The sample has over 45,000 clones; about 76% are singletons. The sample consisted of peripheral blood. The chain is built from TRBV19 and TRBJ2-1; a weak D match, TRBD1 (7 bases). The TCR originated in a man aged 50 to 60 with active or convalescent COVID-19. The CDR3 loop is CASSTPGQWYSGPGDEQFF. CDR3 DNA sequence: TGTGCCAGTAGTACACCGGGACAGTGGTATAGCGGCCCTGGGGATGAGCAGTTCTTC. Based on the CDR3 plus reference TRBV19 and TRBJ2-1, the full variable domain is DGGITQSPKYLFRKEGQNVTLSCEQNLNHDAMYWYRQDPGQGLRLIYYSQIVNDFQKGDIAEGYSVSREKKESFPLTVTSAQKNPTAFYLCASSTPGQWYSGPGDEQFFGPGTRLTVL.